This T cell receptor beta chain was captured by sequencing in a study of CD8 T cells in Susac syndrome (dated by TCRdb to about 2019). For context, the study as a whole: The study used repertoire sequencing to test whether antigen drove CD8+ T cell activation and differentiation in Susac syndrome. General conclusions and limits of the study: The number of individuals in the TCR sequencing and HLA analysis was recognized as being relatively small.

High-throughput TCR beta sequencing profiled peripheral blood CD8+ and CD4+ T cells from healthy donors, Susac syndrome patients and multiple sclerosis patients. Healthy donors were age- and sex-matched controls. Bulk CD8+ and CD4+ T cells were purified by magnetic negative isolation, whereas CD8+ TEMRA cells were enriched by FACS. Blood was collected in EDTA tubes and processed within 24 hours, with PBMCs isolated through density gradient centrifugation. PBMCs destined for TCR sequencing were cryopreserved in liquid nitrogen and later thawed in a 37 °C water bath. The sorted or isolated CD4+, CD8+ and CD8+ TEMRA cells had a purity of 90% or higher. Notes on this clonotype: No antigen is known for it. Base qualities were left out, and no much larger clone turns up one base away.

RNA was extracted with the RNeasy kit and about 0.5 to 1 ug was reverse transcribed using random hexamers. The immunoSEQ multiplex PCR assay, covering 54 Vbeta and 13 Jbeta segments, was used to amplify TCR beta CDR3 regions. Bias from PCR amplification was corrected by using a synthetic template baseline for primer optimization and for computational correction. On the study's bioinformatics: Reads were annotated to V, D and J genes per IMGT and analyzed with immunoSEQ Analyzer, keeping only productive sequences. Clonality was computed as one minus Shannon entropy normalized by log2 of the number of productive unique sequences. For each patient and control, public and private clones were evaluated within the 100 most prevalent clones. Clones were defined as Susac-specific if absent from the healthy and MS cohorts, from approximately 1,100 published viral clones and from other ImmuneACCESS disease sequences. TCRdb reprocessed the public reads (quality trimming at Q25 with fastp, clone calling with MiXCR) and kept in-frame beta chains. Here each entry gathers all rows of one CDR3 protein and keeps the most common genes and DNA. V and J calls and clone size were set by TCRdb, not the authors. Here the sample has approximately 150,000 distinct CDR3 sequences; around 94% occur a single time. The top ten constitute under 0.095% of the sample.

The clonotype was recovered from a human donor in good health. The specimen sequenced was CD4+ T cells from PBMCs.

The DNA sequence reads TGTGCCAGCTCACCAGCGAGGGGCGTCATCCCTTATGGCTACACCTTC. It translates to CASSPARGVIPYGYTF. This chain is built from TRBV18 and TRBJ1-2; TRBD1 is perhaps the D gene, given 5 matching bases. From the germline V gene, CDR1 is KGHSH and CDR2 is LQKENI. The V end loses 2 bases and the J end loses 5 bases, and a stretch of 18 bases separates them. From its cysteine to its phenylalanine, the CDR3 spans 16 amino acids. Just CDR3 DNA is preserved here, 48 bases in frame from base 1.